Listed below are T cell receptor beta chains from one sample, sequenced in a study of blood T cell repertoires in COVID-19. Assay: immunoSEQ multiplex PCR; the TCRdb copy retains only in-frame clones and omits some. This table has 180,000 or so clones, about 88% appearing once. The sequencing input was PBMCs or T cells enriched from blood (not recorded which). These receptors were collected from a woman younger than 30 who had recovered from COVID-19. Each CDR3 is given with its conserved first and last residue. Each record gives: D gene, clone size, J gene, V gene, CDR3 protein, CDR3 DNA. D genes are given only for firm matches. Expanded clones are given a class, and other clones once, few, many or no size at all.

- - TRBJ2-3 TRBV3-1/TRBV3-2 CATGSTDTQYF TGTGCCACGGGGAGCACAGATACGCAGTATTTT
TRBD1 - TRBJ2-7 TRBV5-4 CASSLGSDRDPYEQYF TGTGCCAGCAGCTTGGGCTCCGACAGGGACCCCTACGAGCAGTACTTC
- few TRBJ2-2 TRBV10-3 CAISEFEGGRELFF TGTGCCATCAGTGAATTTGAGGGAGGAAGGGAGCTGTTTTTT
- - TRBJ1-5 TRBV2 CASSRVAVSNQPQHF TGTGCCAGCAGTCGGGTAGCAGTTAGCAATCAGCCCCAGCATTTT
- once TRBJ2-7 TRBV4-2 CASSQVRRDNEQYF TGTGCCAGCAGCCAAGTCCGCCGGGACAACGAGCAGTACTTC
TRBD1 - TRBJ2-2 TRBV10-2 CASRGTGGATGELFF TGCGCCAGCAGGGGGACAGGGGGCGCAACCGGGGAGCTGTTTTTT
- once TRBJ1-3 TRBV28 CASIGGSFSGNTIYF TGTGCCAGCATCGGGGGGAGTTTCTCTGGAAACACCATATATTTT
TRBD2 - TRBJ2-5 TRBV5-4 CASSRPGTSFVETQYF TGTGCCAGCAGCAGACCCGGGACTAGTTTCGTGGAGACCCAGTACTTC
TRBD1 - TRBJ1-1 TRBV15 CATSRDRANTEAFF TGTGCCACCAGCCGGGACAGGGCTAACACTGAAGCTTTCTTT
TRBD1 - TRBJ2-1 TRBV7-9 CASSSRDRSGDEQFF TGTGCCAGCAGCTCCCGGGACAGGTCCGGAGATGAGCAGTTCTTC
- - TRBJ1-1 TRBV20-1 CSAPRGSQAFF TGCAGTGCTCCCCGAGGCAGCCAAGCTTTCTTT
TRBD2 - TRBJ2-5 TRBV3-1/TRBV3-2 CASSQGWEGQETQYF TGTGCCAGCAGCCAGGGGTGGGAGGGCCAAGAGACCCAGTACTTC
- - TRBJ2-7 TRBV3-1/TRBV3-2 CASSQEVVGAMAYEQYF TGTGCCAGCAGCCAAGAAGTTGTGGGGGCTATGGCCTACGAGCAGTACTTC
- - TRBJ1-2 TRBV27 CASSSIPGLWDGYTF TGTGCCAGCAGTTCGATTCCGGGTTTGTGGGATGGCTACACCTTC